Listed below are T cell receptor beta chains from one sample, sequenced in a study of blood T cell repertoires in COVID-19. Sequencing was performed with immunoSEQ multiplex PCR; in TCRdb, only in-frame clones are kept and a portion is missing. The table has some 260,000 clones, 70% to 90% seen once. The sample comprised peripheral blood. These TCRs come from a man older than 75 with acute or convalescent COVID-19. CDR3s include the opening cysteine and the closing phenylalanine or tryptophan. Each record gives: V gene, clone size, CDR3 protein. Size values are once, few and many counts, or a class for expanded clones, and some rows have none.

v_call: TRBV9
clone_size: few
cdr3_aa: CASSLSNTENSPLHF

v_call: TRBV10-3
clone_size: -
cdr3_aa: CAISELGLSGNTIYF

v_call: TRBV4-1
clone_size: -
cdr3_aa: CASSQELQEYNEQFF

v_call: TRBV4-1
clone_size: -
cdr3_aa: CASSQISGHPNTEAFF

v_call: TRBV7-3
clone_size: -
cdr3_aa: CASSLGGPDTQYF

v_call: TRBV7-2
clone_size: -
cdr3_aa: CASSLVTENYGYTF

v_call: TRBV9
clone_size: once
cdr3_aa: CASSVGPILASTDTQYF

v_call: TRBV18
clone_size: -
cdr3_aa: CASSPPFGVNEQYF

v_call: TRBV6-2/TRBV6-3
clone_size: -
cdr3_aa: CASSYRGPRGAFF

v_call: TRBV27
clone_size: -
cdr3_aa: CASSLSRLPGQGANQPQHF

v_call: TRBV7-2
clone_size: -
cdr3_aa: CASSLGRAGGSGGYTF

v_call: TRBV7-3
clone_size: -
cdr3_aa: CASSQDSNYGYTF

v_call: TRBV6-5
clone_size: few
cdr3_aa: CASKGDRGQTYEQYF

v_call: TRBV5-8
clone_size: -
cdr3_aa: CASSRGTGPTNEKLFF

v_call: TRBV20-1
clone_size: once
cdr3_aa: CSASPLGSNSPLHF

v_call: TRBV7-2
clone_size: -
cdr3_aa: CASSQTSGANYEQYF

v_call: TRBV3-1/TRBV3-2
clone_size: once
cdr3_aa: CASSQETRAREQYF

v_call: TRBV5-1
clone_size: few
cdr3_aa: CASSLGATGEGEKLFF

v_call: TRBV4-1
clone_size: -
cdr3_aa: CASSQDVGEEREQFF

v_call: TRBV7-3
clone_size: -
cdr3_aa: CASSLEASGVGEQYF

v_call: TRBV5-6
clone_size: -
cdr3_aa: CASSLGQGSQPQHF

v_call: TRBV7-2
clone_size: -
cdr3_aa: CASSLVVGRGEEKLFF

v_call: TRBV19
clone_size: few
cdr3_aa: CASSIGRNSNQPQHF

v_call: TRBV5-1
clone_size: -
cdr3_aa: CASSFSGQAAYGYTF

v_call: TRBV5-1
clone_size: -
cdr3_aa: CASSLVVTGGRDTQYF

v_call: TRBV2
clone_size: -
cdr3_aa: CASTQDRVYEQYF

v_call: TRBV14
clone_size: few
cdr3_aa: CASSPRRVERVTEAFF

v_call: TRBV7-2
clone_size: -
cdr3_aa: CASSLWTLDSENQPQHF

v_call: TRBV2
clone_size: -
cdr3_aa: CASVRNPGGSSDTQYF

v_call: TRBV7-3
clone_size: -
cdr3_aa: CASSPLGGANTIYF

v_call: TRBV2
clone_size: -
cdr3_aa: CASKPGNRDSYEQYF

v_call: TRBV5-6
clone_size: -
cdr3_aa: CASSLSAGVPPLHF

v_call: TRBV28
clone_size: -
cdr3_aa: CASSYGTGLIGELFF

v_call: TRBV7-2
clone_size: few
cdr3_aa: CASSPGGGNQPQHF

v_call: TRBV19
clone_size: -
cdr3_aa: CASSQSRGTYGNQPQHF

v_call: TRBV28
clone_size: -
cdr3_aa: CASSPPGTQRGLNTEAFF

v_call: TRBV7-9
clone_size: -
cdr3_aa: CAGSTGAIYNEQFF

v_call: TRBV7-6
clone_size: -
cdr3_aa: CASSLGQGAESYEQYF

v_call: TRBV5-8
clone_size: -
cdr3_aa: CASSLKGAVGYTF

v_call: TRBV7-9
clone_size: few
cdr3_aa: CASSLDRANTGELFF

v_call: TRBV15
clone_size: few
cdr3_aa: CATSRDTQGNQPQHF

v_call: TRBV19
clone_size: -
cdr3_aa: CASSIVAGGLGETQYF

v_call: TRBV5-1
clone_size: once
cdr3_aa: CASGVAGGHPTDTQYF

v_call: TRBV5-5
clone_size: -
cdr3_aa: CASSLGQTVGQPQHF

v_call: TRBV5-4
clone_size: -
cdr3_aa: CASSLAGVPELQYF

v_call: TRBV5-6
clone_size: once
cdr3_aa: CASSVRDSYEQYF

v_call: TRBV7-9
clone_size: once
cdr3_aa: CASSSLTLTPANEKLFF

v_call: TRBV5-1
clone_size: -
cdr3_aa: CASSEATGQVNEKLFF

v_call: TRBV6-5
clone_size: -
cdr3_aa: CASSYSTGNSPLHF

v_call: TRBV19
clone_size: -
cdr3_aa: CASSPRGGTNTIYF